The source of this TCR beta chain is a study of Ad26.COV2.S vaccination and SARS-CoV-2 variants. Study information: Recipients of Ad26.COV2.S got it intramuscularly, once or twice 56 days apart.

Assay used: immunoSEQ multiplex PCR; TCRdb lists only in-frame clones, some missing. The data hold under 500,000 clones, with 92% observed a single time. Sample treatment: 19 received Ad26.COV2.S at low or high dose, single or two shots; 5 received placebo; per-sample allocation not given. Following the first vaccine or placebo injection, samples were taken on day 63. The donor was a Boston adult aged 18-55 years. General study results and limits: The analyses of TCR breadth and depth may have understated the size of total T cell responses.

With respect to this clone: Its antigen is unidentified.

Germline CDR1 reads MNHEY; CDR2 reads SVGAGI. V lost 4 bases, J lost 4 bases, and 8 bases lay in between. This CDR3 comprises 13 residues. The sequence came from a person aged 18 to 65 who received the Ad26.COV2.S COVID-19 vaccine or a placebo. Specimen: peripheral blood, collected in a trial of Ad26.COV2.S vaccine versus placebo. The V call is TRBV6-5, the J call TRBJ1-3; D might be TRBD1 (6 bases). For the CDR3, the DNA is TGTGCCAGCAGTTTAGACAGGGGAAACACCATATATTTT. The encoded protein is CASSLDRGNTIYF.